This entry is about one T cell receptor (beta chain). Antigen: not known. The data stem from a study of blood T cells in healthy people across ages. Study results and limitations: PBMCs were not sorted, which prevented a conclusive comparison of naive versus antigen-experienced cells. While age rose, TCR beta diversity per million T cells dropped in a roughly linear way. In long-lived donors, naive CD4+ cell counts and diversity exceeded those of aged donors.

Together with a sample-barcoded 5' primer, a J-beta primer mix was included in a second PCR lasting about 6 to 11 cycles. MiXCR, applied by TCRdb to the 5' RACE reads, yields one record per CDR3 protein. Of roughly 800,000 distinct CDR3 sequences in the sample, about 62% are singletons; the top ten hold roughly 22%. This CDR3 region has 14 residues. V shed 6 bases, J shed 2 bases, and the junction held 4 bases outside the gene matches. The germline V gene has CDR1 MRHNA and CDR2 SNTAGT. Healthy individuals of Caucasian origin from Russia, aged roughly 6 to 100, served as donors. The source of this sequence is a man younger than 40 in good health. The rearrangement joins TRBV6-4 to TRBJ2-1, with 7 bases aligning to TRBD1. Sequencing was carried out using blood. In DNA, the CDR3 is TGTGCCAGCAGCGAGGGGGCTACCTACAATGAGCAGTTCTTC. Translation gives CASSEGATYNEQFF.